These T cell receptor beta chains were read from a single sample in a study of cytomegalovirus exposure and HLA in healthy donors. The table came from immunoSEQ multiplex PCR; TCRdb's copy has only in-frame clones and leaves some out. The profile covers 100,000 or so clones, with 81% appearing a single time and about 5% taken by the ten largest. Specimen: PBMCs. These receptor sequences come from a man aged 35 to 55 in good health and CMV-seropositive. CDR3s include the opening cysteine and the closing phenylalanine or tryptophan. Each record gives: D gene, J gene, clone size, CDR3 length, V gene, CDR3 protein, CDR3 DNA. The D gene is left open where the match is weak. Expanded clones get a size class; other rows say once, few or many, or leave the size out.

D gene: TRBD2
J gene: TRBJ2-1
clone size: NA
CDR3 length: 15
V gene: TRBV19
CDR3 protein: CASSLGLAGGSEQFF
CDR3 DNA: TGTGCCAGTAGTCTGGGACTAGCGGGGGGTTCTGAGCAGTTCTTC

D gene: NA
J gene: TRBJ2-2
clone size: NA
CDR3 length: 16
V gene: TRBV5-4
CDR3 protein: CASSRAEVGSTGELFF
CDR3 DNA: TGTGCCAGCAGCCGTGCCGAGGTAGGGAGCACCGGGGAGCTGTTTTTT

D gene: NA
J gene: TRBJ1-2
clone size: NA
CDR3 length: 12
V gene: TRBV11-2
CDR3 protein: CASRQGNYGYTF
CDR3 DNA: TGTGCCAGCAGGCAGGGTAACTATGGCTACACCTTC

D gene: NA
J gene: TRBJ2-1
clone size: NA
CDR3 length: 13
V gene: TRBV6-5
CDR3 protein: CASSATTSNEQFF
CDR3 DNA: TGTGCCAGCAGTGCTACGACTAGCAATGAGCAGTTCTTC

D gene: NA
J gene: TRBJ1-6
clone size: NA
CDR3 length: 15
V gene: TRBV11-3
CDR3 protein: CASSLRAFYNSPLHF
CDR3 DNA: TGTGCCAGCAGCTTACGAGCATTCTATAATTCACCCCTCCACTTT

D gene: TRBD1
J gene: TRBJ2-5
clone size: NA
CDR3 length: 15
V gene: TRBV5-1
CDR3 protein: CASSFPGQGTETQYF
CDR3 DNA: TGCGCCAGCAGCTTCCCGGGACAGGGGACGGAGACCCAGTACTTC

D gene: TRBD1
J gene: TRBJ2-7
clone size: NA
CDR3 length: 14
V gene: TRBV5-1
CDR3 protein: CASSLQGSSYEQYF
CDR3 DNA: TGCGCCAGCAGCTTACAGGGGTCCTCCTACGAGCAGTACTTC

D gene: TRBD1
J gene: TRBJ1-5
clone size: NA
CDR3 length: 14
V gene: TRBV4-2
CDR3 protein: CASSPDRGGQPQHF
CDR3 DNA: TGTGCCAGCAGTCCGGACAGGGGTGGGCAGCCCCAGCATTTT

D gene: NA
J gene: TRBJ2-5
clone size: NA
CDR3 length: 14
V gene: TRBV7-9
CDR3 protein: CASSSTRSSSEQYF
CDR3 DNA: TGTGCCAGCAGCTCCACTAGGTCCTCCTCGGAGCAGTACTTC

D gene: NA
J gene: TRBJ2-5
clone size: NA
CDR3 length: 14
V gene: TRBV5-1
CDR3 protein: CASSPVRERREQYF
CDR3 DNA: TGCGCCAGCAGCCCAGTGAGGGAGAGAAGGGAGCAGTACTTC

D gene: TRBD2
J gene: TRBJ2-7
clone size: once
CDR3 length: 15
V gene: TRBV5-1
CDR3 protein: CASSLGTRFSYEQYF
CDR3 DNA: TGCGCCAGCTCCCTTGGGACTAGGTTCTCCTACGAGCAGTACTTC

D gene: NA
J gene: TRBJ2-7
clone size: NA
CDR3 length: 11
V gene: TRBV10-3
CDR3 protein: CAISAGREQYF
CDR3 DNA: TGTGCCATCAGTGCGGGTCGAGAGCAGTACTTC

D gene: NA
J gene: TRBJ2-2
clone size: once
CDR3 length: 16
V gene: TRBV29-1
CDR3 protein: CSVGGRQATNTGELFF
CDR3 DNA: TGCAGCGTTGGAGGGAGACAGGCGACGAACACCGGGGAGCTGTTTTTT

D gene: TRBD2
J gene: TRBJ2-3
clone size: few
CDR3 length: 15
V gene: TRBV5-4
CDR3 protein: CASSLETSKTDTQYF
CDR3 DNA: TGTGCCAGCAGCTTGGAGACTAGCAAGACAGATACGCAGTATTTT

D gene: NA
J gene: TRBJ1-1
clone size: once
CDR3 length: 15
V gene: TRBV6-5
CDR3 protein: CASSSNRVGGTEAFF
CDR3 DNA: TGTGCCAGCAGTAGCAACAGGGTCGGTGGCACTGAAGCTTTCTTT

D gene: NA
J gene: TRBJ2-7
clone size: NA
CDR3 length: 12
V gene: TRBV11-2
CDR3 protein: CASSFLTPEQYF
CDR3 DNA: TGTGCCAGCAGCTTCCTGACACCCGAGCAGTACTTC

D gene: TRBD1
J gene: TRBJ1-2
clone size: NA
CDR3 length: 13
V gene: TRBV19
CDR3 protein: CASREGTAGSYTF
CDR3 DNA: TGTGCCAGTAGGGAGGGGACAGCCGGATCCTACACCTTC

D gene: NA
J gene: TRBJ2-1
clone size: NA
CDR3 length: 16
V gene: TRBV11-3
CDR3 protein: CASSLGPPGAYNEQFF
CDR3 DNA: TGTGCCAGCAGCTTAGGGCCTCCGGGGGCCTACAATGAGCAGTTCTTC

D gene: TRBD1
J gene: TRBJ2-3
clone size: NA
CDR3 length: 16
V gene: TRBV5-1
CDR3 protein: CASSRGQVGTTDTQYF
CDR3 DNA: TGCGCCAGCAGCAGAGGACAGGTCGGCACCACAGATACGCAGTATTTT

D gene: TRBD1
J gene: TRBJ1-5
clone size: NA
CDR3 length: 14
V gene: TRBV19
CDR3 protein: CASSTTGGKQPQHF
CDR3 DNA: TGTGCCAGTAGTACTACAGGGGGCAAACAGCCCCAGCATTTT

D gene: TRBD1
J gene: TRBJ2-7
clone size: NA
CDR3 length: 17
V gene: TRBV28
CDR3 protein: CATKTRSWTGPIDEQYF
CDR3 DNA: TGTGCCACGAAAACTCGAAGTTGGACAGGACCCATAGACGAGCAGTACTTC

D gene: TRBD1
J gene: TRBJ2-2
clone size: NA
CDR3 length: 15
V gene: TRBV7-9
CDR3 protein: CSSSRQGSGTGELFF
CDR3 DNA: TGTTCCAGCAGCAGACAGGGGTCGGGGACCGGGGAGCTGTTTTTT

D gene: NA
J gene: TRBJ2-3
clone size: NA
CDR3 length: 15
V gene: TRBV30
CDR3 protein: CAWSPPGSRTDTQYF
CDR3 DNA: TGTGCCTGGAGTCCACCGGGGTCTCGCACAGATACGCAGTATTTT

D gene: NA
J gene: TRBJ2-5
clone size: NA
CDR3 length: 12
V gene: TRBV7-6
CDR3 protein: CASGLQGETQYF
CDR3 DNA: TGTGCCAGCGGCTTACAGGGTGAGACCCAGTACTTC

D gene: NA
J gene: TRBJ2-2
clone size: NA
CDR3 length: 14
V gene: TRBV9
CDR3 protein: CASSEGSGPGELFF
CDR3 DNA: TGTGCCAGCAGCGAGGGAAGCGGGCCCGGGGAGCTGTTTTTT

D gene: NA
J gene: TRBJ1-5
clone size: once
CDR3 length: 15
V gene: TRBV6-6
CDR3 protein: CASSYSRAENQPQHF
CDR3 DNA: TGTGCCAGCAGTTACTCGCGGGCAGAAAATCAGCCCCAGCATTTT

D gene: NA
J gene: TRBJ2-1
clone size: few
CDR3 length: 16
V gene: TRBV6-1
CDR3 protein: CASSEWPSRSYNEQFF
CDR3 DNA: TGTGCCAGCAGTGAATGGCCTAGCCGCTCCTACAATGAGCAGTTCTTC

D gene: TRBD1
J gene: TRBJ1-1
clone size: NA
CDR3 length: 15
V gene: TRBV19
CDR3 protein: CASSRGQGGYTEAFF
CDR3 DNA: TGTGCCAGTAGTAGGGGGCAGGGGGGATACACTGAAGCTTTCTTT

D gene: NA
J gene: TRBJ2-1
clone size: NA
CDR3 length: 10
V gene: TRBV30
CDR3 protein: CAWAGSEQFF
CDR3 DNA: TGTGCCTGGGCAGGGTCTGAGCAGTTCTTC

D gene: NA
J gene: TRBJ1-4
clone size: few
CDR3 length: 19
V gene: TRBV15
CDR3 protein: CATSRDPLMGGGTNEKLFF
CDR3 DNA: TGTGCCACCAGCAGAGACCCTCTTATGGGGGGGGGAACTAATGAAAAACTGTTTTTT

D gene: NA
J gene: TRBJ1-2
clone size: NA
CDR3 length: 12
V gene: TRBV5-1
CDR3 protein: CASRSGRMGYTF
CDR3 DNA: TGCGCCAGCAGATCAGGGAGGATGGGCTACACCTTC

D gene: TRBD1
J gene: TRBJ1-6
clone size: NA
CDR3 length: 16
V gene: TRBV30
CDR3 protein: CAWSREGANYNSPLHF
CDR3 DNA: TGTGCCTGGAGTCGAGAGGGGGCTAACTATAATTCACCCCTCCACTTT

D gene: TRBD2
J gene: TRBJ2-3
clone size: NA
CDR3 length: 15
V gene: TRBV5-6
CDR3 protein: CASSAGLASTDTQYF
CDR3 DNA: TGTGCCAGCAGCGCAGGACTAGCGAGCACAGATACGCAGTATTTT

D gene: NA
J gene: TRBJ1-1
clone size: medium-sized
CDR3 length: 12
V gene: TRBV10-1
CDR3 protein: CASSESATEAFF
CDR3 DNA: TGCGCCAGCAGTGAGTCAGCCACTGAAGCTTTCTTT

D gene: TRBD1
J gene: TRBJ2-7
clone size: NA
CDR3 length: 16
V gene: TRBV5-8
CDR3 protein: CASSPGTGGPSYEQYF
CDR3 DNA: TGTGCCAGCAGCCCCGGGACAGGGGGCCCGTCCTACGAGCAGTACTTC

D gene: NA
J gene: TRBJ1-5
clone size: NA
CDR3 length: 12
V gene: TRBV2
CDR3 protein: CASSEQGQPQHF
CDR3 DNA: TGTGCCAGCAGTGAACAGGGGCAGCCCCAGCATTTT

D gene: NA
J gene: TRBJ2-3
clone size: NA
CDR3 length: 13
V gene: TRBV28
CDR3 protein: CASSFTRGDTQYF
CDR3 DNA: TGTGCCAGCAGTTTCACCCGCGGGGATACGCAGTATTTT